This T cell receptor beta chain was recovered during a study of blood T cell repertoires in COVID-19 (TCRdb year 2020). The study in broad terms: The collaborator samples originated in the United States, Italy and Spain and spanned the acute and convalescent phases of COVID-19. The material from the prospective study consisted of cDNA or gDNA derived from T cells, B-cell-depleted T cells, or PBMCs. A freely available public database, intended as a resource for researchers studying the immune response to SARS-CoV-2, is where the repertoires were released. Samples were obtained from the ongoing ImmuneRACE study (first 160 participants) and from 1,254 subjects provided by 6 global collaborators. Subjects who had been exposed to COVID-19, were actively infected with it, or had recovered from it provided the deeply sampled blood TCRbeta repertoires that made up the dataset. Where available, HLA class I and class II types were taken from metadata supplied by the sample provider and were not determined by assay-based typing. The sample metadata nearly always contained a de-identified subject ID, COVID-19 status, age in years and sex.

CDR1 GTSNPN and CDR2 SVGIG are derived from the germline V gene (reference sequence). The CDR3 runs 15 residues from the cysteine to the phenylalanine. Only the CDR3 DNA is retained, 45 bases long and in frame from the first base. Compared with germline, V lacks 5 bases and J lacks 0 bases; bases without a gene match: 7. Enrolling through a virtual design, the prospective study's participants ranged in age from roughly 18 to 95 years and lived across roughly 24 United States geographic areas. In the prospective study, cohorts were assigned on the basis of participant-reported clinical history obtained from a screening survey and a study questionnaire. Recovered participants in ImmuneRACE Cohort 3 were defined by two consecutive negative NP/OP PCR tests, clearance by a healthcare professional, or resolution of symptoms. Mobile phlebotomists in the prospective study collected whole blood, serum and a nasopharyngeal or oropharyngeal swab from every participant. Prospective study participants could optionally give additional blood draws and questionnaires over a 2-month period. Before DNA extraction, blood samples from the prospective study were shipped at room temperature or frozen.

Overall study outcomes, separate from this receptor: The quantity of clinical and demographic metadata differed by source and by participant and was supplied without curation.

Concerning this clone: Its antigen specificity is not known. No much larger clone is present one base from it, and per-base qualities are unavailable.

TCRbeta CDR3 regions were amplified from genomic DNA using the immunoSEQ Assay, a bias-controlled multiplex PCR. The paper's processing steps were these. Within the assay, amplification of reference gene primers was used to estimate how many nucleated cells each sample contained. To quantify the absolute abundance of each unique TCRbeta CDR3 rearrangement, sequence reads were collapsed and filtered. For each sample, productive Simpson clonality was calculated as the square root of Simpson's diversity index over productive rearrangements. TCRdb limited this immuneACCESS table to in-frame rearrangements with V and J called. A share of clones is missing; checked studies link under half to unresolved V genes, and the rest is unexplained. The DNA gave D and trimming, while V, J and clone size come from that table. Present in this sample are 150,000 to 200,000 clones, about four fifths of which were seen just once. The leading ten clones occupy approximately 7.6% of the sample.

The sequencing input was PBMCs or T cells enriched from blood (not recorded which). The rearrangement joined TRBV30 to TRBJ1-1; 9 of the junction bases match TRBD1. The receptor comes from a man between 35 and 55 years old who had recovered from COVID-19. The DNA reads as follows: TGTGCCTGGTGTACAGGGGGCGGAATGAACACTGAAGCTTTCTTT. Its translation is CAWCTGGGMNTEAFF.